This TCR beta chain emerged from a study of blood T cell repertoires in COVID-19. Study-level background: Samples taken during acute and convalescent COVID-19 were collected in the United States, Italy and Spain. In each case, the material was cDNA or gDNA derived from T cells, B-cell-depleted T cells, or PBMCs.

Germline V gene sequence: CDR1 LGHDT, CDR2 YNNKEL (reference sequence). Trimming took off 2 bases at V and 6 bases at J, with 11 bases between the two ends. This CDR3 region has 13 residues. Enrollment of patients from Seattle took place during active infection, with longitudinal follow-up. Sequenced by immunoSEQ multiplex PCR; TCRdb stores in-frame clones only, minus some. The repertoire includes about 200,000 clones, around four fifths of them detected once, and around 0.93% sits in the top ten. The rearrangement uses TRBV3-1 (or the pseudogene TRBV3-2) and TRBJ2-7; perhaps TRBD2 as D (5 bases). The sequence came from a man between 60 and 75 years old with COVID-19, enrolled during active disease. The sample comprised peripheral blood. CDR3 in amino acids: CASSQSSTSEQYF. The CDR3 DNA reads TGTGCCAGCAGCCAAAGTTCAACTAGCGAGCAGTACTTC.